This T cell receptor beta chain was profiled in a study of cytomegalovirus exposure and HLA in healthy donors. Study results and limitations: Sequencing had likely introduced a cluster of highly shared sequence variants as an artifact.

Of note for this clone: Its antigen is not known.

PCR involved 60 Vbeta and 13 Jbeta primers. Here immunoSEQ multiplex PCR was the method, and the copy in TCRdb shows in-frame clones only, minus some. The data hold some 100,000 clones, with around 80% observed a single time. The V end was cut by 2 bases, the J end by 1 base, with 9 bases between. This CDR3 contains 14 residues. Germline V lookup: CDR1 SGHTS, CDR2 YDEGEE. The sequenced sample consisted of PBMCs. The origin of this receptor is a woman between 45 and 60 years old in good health and CMV-seropositive. The V gene is TRBV5-8, the J gene TRBJ1-1; weak D call: TRBD1 (6 bases). CDR3 DNA: TGTGCCAGCAGCTTACAGGGTTCGAACACTGAAGCTTTCTTT. Translating gives CASSLQGSNTEAFF.